What follows are 13 T cell receptor beta chains derived from one specimen sequenced in a study of blood T cell repertoires in COVID-19. The data were produced by immunoSEQ multiplex PCR, yet TCRdb's version contains in-frame clones alone and is incomplete. Among around 250,000 clones listed, 86% were seen once. Specimen: peripheral blood. These receptors originate from a man aged 60 to 75 with acute or convalescent COVID-19.

V is TRBV28 and J is TRBJ1-2; D might be TRBD1 (5 bases). The CDR3 has 11 amino acids. Trimming removed 4 bases from V and 11 bases from J, with 11 bases in between. Germline lookup yields CDR1 MDHEN and CDR2 SYDVKM. The CDR3 sequence is CASSWGHSYTF. CDR3 nucleotide sequence: TGTGCCAGCAGTTGGGGCCATAGTTACACCTTC.

V is TRBV30 and J is TRBJ1-2, with a tentative D call TRBD1 (6 bases). Germline lookup yields CDR1 GTSNPN and CDR2 SVGIG (reference sequence). This CDR3 is built from 12 residues. Trimming pared 2 bases from V and 4 bases from J, leaving 8 bases between. CDR3 protein: CAWSPRGYGYTF. As DNA, the CDR3 is TGTGCCTGGAGTCCCAGGGGCTATGGCTACACCTTC.

This clone was counted a single time. The V and J genes are TRBV6-6 and TRBJ2-7; 9 bases are shared with TRBD2. CDR1 MNHNY and CDR2 SVGAGI come from the germline V gene (reference sequence). V lost 10 bases and J lost 4; bases outside the gene matches: 14. The CDR3 has 15 amino acids. The CDR3 DNA follows: TGTGCCACCTCTTTGGCGGTAGCGGGAGTGTACGAGCAGTACTTC. Amino acids: CATSLAVAGVYEQYF.

This chain joins TRBV5-4 and TRBJ1-3; D is ambiguous. The CDR3 runs 15 residues. Trimming took 6 bases from V and 0 from J, leaving 13 bases between them. Germline CDR1 and CDR2: SGHNT and YYREEE (reference sequence). This CDR3 reads CASTSRMSSGNTIYF. CDR3 sequence (DNA): TGTGCCAGCACCTCCAGGATGAGCTCTGGAAACACCATATATTTT.

The chain recombines TRBV6-2 or TRBV6-3 with TRBJ2-1; 9 bases are shared with TRBD1. V was pared by 5 bases and J by 9 bases, with 11 bases of the junction left unmatched. Germline lookup yields CDR1 MNHEY and CDR2 SVGEGT. The CDR3 covers 15 residues. The CDR3 DNA follows: TGTGCCAGCAGTCGACCGGGACAGGGTTTAAGTGAGCAGTTCTTC. Residues: CASSRPGQGLSEQFF.

The chain employs TRBV28 and TRBJ1-1, with 7 nucleotides matching TRBD1. Trimming at V came to 3 bases and at J to 1 base, leaving 2 bases not matched to a gene. CDR1 MDHEN and CDR2 SYDVKM come from the germline V gene. The CDR3 loop spans 14 amino acids. In DNA, the CDR3 is TGTGCCAGCAGTTTGGGACAGACGAACACTGAAGCTTTCTTT. Its translation: CASSLGQTNTEAFF.

This clone was seen more than once but under ten times. V and J are TRBV28 and TRBJ1-2, with 8 bases fitting TRBD1. The junction had 4 bases not matched to a gene; V was cut back by 6 bases and J by 7 bases. The length of the CDR3 is 12 residues. The germline CDR1 and CDR2 sequences are MDHEN and SYDVKM. The DNA for the CDR3 is TGTGCCAGCAGCGGACAGGGAGGTGGCTACACCTTC. Translation gives CASSGQGGGYTF.

In this sample, this clone turned up once. The junction and the germline gene differ at one end; a read error may be behind it. The rearrangement links TRBV6-2 or TRBV6-3 to TRBJ1-2; 9 bases match TRBD1. The germline V gene has CDR1 MNHEY and CDR2 SVGEGT. This CDR3 is 16 amino acids long. The CDR3 spells CASSHSPGQGGYGYTF. CDR3 DNA: TGTGCCAGCAGTCACTCCCCGGGACAGGGCGGCTATGGCTACACCTTC.

The chain carries TRBV7-9 and TRBJ2-6, with D possibly being TRBD1 (5 bases). Germline loops: CDR1 SEHNR, CDR2 FQNEAQ (reference sequence). Trimming removed 6 bases from V and 4 bases from J, with 13 bases in between. The CDR3 consists of 15 residues. DNA for the CDR3: TGTGCCAGCAGGGCCTCAGGGTCGGGGGCCAACGTCCTGACTTTC. Its translation: CASRASGSGANVLTF.

The gene calls are TRBV6-6 and TRBJ2-3; tentatively, D is TRBD1 (5 bases). The V end lost 4 bases, the J end lost 1 base, and 6 bases lay between the germline ends. Per germline, CDR1 MNHNY and CDR2 SVGAGI (reference sequence). CDR3 length equals 13 residues. CDR3 sequence: CASSLGRTDTQYF. CDR3 DNA sequence: TGTGCCAGCAGTTTGGGGCGCACAGATACGCAGTATTTT.

The chain uses TRBV25-1 and TRBJ1-1; D not certain. Germline CDR1 MGHDK, CDR2 SYGVNS. CDR3 length equals 14 residues. V was pared by 6 bases and J by 0 bases, with 11 bases between. The CDR3 is CASSRPGMNTEAFF. CDR3 coding DNA: TGTGCCAGCAGCCGACCGGGGATGAACACTGAAGCTTTCTTT.

This clone was seen only once. The CDR3 DNA is TGCGCCAGCAGCCCCGGGCGGGGGACAGGCCAAATTACAACTAATGAAAAACTGTTTTTT. Encoded protein: CASSPGRGTGQITTNEKLFF. The gene calls are TRBV5-1 and TRBJ1-4; 8 bases fit TRBD1. V shed 4 bases, J shed 0 bases, and the junction held 17 bases outside the gene matches. Germline V gene data show CDR1 as SGHRS and CDR2 as YFSETQ. The CDR3 consists of 20 residues.

As regards this clone: Just one base apart from a much larger clone, this may be a read error. The V and J genes are TRBV11-1 and TRBJ1-1; TRBD1 might be the D (5 bases). Germline V gives CDR1 SGHAT, CDR2 FQDESV (reference sequence). This CDR3 spans 13 amino acids. Trimming shortened V by 0 bases and J by 3 bases, and 5 bases separated the two germline ends. The CDR3 reads CASSLARDTEAFF. In DNA form, the CDR3 reads TGTGCCAGCAGCTTAGCCAGGGACACTGAAGCTTTCTTT.